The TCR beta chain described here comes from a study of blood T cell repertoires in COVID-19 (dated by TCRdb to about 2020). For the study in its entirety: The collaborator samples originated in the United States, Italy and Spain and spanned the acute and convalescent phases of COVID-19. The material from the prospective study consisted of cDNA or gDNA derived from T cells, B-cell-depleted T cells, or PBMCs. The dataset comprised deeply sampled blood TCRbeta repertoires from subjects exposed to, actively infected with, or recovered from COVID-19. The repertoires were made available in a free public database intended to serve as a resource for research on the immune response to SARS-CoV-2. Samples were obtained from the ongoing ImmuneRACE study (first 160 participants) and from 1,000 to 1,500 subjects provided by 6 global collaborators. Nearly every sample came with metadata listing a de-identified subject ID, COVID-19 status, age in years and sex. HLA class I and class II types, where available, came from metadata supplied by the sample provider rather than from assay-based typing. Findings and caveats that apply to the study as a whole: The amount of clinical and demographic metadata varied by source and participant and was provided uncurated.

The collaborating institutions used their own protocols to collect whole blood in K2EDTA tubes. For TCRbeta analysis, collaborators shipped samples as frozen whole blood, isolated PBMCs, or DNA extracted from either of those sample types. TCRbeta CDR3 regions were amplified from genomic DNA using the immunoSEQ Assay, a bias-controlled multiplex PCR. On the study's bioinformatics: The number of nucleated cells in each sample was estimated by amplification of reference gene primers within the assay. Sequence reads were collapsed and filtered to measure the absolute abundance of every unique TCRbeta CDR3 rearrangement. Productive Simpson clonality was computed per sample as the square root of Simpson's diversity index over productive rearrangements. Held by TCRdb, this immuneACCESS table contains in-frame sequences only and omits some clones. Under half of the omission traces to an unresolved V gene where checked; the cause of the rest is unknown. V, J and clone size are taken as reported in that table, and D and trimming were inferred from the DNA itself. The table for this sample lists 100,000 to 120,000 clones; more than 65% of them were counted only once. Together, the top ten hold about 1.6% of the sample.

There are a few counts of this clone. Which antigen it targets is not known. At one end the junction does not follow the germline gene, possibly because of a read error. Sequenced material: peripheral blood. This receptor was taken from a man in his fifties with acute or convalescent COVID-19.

At the DNA level, the sequence is TGCAGCGTTAAAGACAGGTCCTACGAGCAGTACTTC. It is translated as CSVKDRSYEQYF. Recombination joined TRBV29-1 with TRBJ2-7; the D gene is possibly TRBD1, with 6 bases matching. The CDR3 numbers 12 residues from cysteine through phenylalanine. The read is trimmed to its CDR3 DNA, 36 bases read in frame from base 1. As encoded in the germline V gene, CDR1 is SQVTM while CDR2 is ANQGSEA.